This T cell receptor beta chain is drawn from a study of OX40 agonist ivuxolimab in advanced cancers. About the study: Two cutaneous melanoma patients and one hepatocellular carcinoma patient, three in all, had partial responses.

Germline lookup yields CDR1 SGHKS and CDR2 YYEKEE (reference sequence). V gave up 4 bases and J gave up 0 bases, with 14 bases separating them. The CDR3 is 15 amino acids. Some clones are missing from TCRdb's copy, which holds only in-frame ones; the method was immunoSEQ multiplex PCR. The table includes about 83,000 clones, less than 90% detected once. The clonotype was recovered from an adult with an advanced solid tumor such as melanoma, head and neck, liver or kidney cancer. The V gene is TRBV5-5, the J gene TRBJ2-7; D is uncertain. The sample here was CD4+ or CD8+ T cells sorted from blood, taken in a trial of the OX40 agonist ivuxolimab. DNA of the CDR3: TGTGCCAGCAGCCCCATCGGTTTTAGCTCCTACGAGCAGTACTTC. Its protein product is CASSPIGFSSYEQYF.